This paragraph covers one T cell receptor beta chain sequence. What it binds is unknown. Clones were read by immunoSEQ multiplex PCR, and TCRdb kept only the in-frame ones, dropping some. The sample holds hundreds of thousands of clones, more than 80% seen once. The sample is drawn from a study of Ad26.COV2.S vaccination and SARS-CoV-2 variants. The overall study: COV1001, an Ad26.COV2.S trial, supplied this vaccine-arm donor. Study results and caveats: Vaccine recipients and placebo recipients showed similar non-spike TCR breadth. Substantial breadth in spike-specific CD8+ and CD4+ T cell responses was reportedly seen after vaccination.

Documented treatment: 19 received Ad26.COV2.S at low or high dose, single or two shots; roughly five received placebo; per-sample allocation not given. Sampling was performed 63 days after the first vaccine or placebo injection. In Boston, an adult donor aged 18-55 years took part. Per the germline V gene, CDR1 is MNHEY and CDR2 is SMNVEV (reference sequence). This CDR3 region has 14 residues. J gave up 0 bases and V 5 bases, and 4 bases lay outside the gene matches. The sequences come from peripheral blood, collected in a trial of Ad26.COV2.S vaccine versus placebo. The chain joins TRBV27 to TRBJ2-7, with TRBD1 matching 7 bases. The clonotype originates from a person aged 18-60 years who received the Ad26.COV2.S COVID-19 vaccine or a placebo. This CDR3 is CASSRQGSSYEQYF. The CDR3 DNA sequence: TGTGCCAGCAGTAGACAGGGAAGCTCCTACGAGCAGTACTTC.